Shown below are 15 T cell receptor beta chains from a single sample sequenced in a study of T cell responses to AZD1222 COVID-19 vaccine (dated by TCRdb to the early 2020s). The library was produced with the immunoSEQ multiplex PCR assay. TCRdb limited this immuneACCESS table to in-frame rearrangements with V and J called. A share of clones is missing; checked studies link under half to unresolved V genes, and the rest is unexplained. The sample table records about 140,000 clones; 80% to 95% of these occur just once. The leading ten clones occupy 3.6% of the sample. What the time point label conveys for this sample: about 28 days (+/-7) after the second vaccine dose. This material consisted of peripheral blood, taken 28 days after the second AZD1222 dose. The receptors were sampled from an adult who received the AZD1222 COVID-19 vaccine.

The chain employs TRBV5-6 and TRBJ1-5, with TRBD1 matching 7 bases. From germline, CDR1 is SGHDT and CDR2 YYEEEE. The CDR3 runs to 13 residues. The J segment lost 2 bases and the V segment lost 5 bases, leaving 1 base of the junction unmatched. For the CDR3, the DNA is TGTGCCAGCAGTACAGGGGGCAATCAGCCCCAGCATTTT. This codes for CASSTGGNQPQHF.

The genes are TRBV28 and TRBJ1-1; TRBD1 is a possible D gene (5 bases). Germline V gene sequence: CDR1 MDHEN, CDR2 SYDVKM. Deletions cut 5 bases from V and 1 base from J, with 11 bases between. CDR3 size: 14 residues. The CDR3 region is CASSRRGRNTEAFF. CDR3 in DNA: TGTGCCAGCAGTCGGCGGGGGAGGAACACTGAAGCTTTCTTT. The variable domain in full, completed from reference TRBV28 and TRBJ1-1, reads DVKVTQSSRYLVKRTGEKVFLECVQDMDHENMFWYRQDPGLGLRLIYFSYDVKMKEKGDIPEGYSVSREKKERFSLILESASTNQTSMYLCASSRRGRNTEAFFGQGTRLTVV.

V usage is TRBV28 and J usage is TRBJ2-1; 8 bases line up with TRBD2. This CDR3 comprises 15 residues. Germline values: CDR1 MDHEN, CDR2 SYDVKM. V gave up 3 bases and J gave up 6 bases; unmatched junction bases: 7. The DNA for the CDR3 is TGTGCCAGCAGTTTCCTCGGGAGGGCCGGCAATGAGCAGTTCTTC. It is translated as CASSFLGRAGNEQFF.

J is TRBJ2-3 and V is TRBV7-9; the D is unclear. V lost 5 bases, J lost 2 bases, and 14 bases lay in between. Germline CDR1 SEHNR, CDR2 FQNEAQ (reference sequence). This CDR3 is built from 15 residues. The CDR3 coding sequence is TGTGCCAGCAGCCCATATTTGGCGTACACAGATACGCAGTATTTT. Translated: CASSPYLAYTDTQYF.

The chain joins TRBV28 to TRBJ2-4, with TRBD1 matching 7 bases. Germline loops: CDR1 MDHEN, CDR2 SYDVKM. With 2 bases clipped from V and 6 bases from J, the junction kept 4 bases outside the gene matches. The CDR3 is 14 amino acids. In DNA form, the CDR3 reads TGTGCCAGCAGTTTAGGGACAGCACTAAACATTCAGTACTTC. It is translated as CASSLGTALNIQYF. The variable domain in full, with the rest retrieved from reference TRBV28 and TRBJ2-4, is DVKVTQSSRYLVKRTGEKVFLECVQDMDHENMFWYRQDPGLGLRLIYFSYDVKMKEKGDIPEGYSVSREKKERFSLILESASTNQTSMYLCASSLGTALNIQYFGAGTRLSVL.

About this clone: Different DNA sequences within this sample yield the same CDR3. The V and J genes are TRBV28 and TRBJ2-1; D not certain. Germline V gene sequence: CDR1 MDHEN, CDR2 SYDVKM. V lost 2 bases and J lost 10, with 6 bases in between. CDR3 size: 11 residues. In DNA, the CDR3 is TGTGCCAGCAGTTTAGTCAGAGAGCAGTTCTTC. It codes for CASSLVREQFF. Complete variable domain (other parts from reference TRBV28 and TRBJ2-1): DVKVTQSSRYLVKRTGEKVFLECVQDMDHENMFWYRQDPGLGLRLIYFSYDVKMKEKGDIPEGYSVSREKKERFSLILESASTNQTSMYLCASSLVREQFFGPGTRLTVL.

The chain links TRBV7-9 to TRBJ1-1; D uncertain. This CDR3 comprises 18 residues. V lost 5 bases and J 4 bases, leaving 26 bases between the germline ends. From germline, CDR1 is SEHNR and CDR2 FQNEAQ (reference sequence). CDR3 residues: CASSPLKVGVVVGTEAFF. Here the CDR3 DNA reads TGTGCCAGCAGCCCACTTAAGGTCGGAGTGGTGGTTGGCACTGAAGCTTTCTTT.

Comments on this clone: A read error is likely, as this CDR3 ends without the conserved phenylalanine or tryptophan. CDR3 coding DNA: TGTGCCAGCAGTTCCTCCGGGGGTCCTCTCTATGGCTACACCCTC. It yields the protein CASSSSGGPLYGYTL. The rearrangement links TRBV6-5 to TRBJ1-2, with D possibly being TRBD1 (5 bases). Germline V gives CDR1 MNHEY, CDR2 SVGAGI. The V gene lost 4 bases and the J gene lost 4 bases, with 16 bases spanning the gap. This CDR3 is built from 15 residues.

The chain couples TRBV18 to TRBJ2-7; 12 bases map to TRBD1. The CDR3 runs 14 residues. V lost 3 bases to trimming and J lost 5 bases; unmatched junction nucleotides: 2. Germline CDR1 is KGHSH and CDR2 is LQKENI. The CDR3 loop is CASSPGQGAHEQYF. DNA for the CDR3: TGTGCCAGCTCACCGGGACAGGGGGCCCACGAGCAGTACTTC.

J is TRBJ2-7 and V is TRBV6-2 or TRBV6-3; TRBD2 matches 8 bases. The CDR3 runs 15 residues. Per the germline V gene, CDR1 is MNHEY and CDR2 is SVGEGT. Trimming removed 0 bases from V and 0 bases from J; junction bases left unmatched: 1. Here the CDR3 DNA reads TGTGCCAGCAGTTACTCGACTAGCGTCTCCTACGAGCAGTACTTC. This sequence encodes CASSYSTSVSYEQYF.

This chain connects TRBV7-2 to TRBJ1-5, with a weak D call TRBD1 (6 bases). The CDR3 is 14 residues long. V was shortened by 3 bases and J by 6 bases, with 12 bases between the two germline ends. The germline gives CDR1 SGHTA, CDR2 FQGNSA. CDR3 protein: CASSFSGAVQPQHF. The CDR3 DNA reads TGTGCCAGCAGCTTCTCAGGGGCGGTTCAGCCCCAGCATTTT. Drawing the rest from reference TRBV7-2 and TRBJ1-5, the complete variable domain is GAGVSQSPSNKVTEKGKDVELRCDPISGHTALYWYRQSLGQGLEFLIYFQGNSAPDKSGLPSDRFSAERTGGSVSTLTIQRTQQEDSAVYLCASSFSGAVQPQHFGDGTRLSIL.

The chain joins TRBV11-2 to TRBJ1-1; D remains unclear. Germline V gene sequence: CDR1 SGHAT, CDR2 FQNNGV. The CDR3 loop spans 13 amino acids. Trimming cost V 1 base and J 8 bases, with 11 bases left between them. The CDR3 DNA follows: TGTGCCAGCAGCTTAGTTCACAGCTCAGAAGCTTTCTTT. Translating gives CASSLVHSSEAFF.

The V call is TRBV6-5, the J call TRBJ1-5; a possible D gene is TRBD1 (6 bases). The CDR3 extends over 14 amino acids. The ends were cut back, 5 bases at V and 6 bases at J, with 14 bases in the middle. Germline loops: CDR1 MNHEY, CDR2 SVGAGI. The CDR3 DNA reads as TGTGCCAGCAGTCAAACGGGGGGCGGTCAGCCCCAGCATTTT. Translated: CASSQTGGGQPQHF.

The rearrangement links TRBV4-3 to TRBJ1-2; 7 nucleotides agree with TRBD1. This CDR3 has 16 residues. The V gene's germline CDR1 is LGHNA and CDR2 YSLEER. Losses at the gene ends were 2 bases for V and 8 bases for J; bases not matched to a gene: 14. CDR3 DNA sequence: TGCGCCAGCAGCCAAACACCTTTAGGGGACAGTAGGGGCTACACCTTC. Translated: CASSQTPLGDSRGYTF.

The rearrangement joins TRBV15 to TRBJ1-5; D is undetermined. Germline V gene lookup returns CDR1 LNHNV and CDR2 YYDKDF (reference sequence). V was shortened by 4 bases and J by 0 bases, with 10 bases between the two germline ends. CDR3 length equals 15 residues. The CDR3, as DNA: TGTGCCACCAGCATTAGTGGAGATAGCAATCAGCCCCAGCATTTT. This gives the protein CATSISGDSNQPQHF.